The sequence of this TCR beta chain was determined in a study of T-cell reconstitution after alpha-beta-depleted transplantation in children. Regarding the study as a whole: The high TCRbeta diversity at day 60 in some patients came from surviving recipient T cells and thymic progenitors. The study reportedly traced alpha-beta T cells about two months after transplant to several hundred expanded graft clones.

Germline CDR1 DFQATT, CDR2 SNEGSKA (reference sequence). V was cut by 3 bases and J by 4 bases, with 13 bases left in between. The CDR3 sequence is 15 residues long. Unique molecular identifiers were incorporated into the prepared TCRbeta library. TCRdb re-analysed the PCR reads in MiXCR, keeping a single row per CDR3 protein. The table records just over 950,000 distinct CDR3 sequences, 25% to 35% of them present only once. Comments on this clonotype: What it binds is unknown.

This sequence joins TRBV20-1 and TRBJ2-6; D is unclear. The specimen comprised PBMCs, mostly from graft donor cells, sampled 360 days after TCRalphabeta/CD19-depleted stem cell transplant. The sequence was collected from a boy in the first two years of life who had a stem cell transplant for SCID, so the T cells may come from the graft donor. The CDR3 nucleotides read TGCAGTGCTAGGGGTGGACGCACGGGGGCCAACGTCCTGACTTTC. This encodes CSARGGRTGANVLTF.